The source of this T cell receptor (beta chain) is a study of OX40 agonist ivuxolimab in advanced cancers. About the research overall: Mean age approximately 61 years, range about 23 to 85; 82.7% male.

Findings and caveats of the study: More expanded clones were seen, on average, in CD8+ T cells than in CD4+. The study did not work out the antigen specificity of the expanded peripheral T cells.

CDR3 length: 14 amino acids. CDR1 is SNHLY, CDR2 FYNNEI, per germline. Deletions cut 7 bases from V and 0 bases from J, with 12 bases between. For this clone: Its antigen is as yet unknown.

TCRdb's copy holds only in-frame clones and misses some; the assay was immunoSEQ multiplex PCR. The data hold around 95,000 clones, with about nine tenths observed a single time. The sequence came from an adult with an advanced solid tumor such as melanoma, head and neck, liver or kidney cancer. The sample consisted of CD4+ or CD8+ T cells sorted from blood, taken in a trial of the OX40 agonist ivuxolimab. The chain couples TRBV2 to TRBJ1-2, with D tentatively TRBD1 (5 bases). CDR3 sequence reads: CASTTGLANYGYTF. Written as DNA, the CDR3 is TGTGCCAGCACCACAGGACTAGCTAACTATGGCTACACCTTC.